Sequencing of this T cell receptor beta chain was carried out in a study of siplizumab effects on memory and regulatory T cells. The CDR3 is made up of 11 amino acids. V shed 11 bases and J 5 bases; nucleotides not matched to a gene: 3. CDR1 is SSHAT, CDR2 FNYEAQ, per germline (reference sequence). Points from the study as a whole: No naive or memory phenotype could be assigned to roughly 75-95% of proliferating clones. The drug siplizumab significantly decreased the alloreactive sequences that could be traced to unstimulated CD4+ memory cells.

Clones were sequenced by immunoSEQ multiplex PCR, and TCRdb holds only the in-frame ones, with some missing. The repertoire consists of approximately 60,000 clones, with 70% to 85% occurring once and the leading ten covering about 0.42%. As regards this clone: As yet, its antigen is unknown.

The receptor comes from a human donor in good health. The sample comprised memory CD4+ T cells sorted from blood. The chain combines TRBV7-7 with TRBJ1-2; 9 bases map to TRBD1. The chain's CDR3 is CAVQGAYGYTF. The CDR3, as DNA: TGTGCCGTACAGGGGGCTTATGGCTACACCTTC.